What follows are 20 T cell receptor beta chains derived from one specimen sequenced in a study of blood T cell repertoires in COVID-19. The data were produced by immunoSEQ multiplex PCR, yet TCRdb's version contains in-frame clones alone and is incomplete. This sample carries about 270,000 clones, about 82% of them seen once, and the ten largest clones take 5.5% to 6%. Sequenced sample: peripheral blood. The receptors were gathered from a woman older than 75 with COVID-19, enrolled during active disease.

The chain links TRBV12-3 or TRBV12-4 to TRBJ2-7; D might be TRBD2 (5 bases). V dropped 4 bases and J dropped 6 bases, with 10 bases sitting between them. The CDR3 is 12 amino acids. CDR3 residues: CASSYGVGEQYV. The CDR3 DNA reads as TGTGCCAGCAGTTACGGGGTAGGCGAGCAGTACGTC.

The CDR3 loop is CASSTLTGGANYGYTF. The CDR3 nucleotides are TGTGCCAGCAGTACACTGACAGGGGGAGCTAACTATGGCTACACCTTC. The chain joins TRBV6-2 or TRBV6-3 to TRBJ1-2; TRBD1 agrees at 9 bases. This CDR3 has 16 amino acids. The germline V gene has CDR1 MNHEY and CDR2 SVGEGT. The V gene end was trimmed by 5 bases and the J gene end by 0 bases; junction bases not matched to a gene: 7.

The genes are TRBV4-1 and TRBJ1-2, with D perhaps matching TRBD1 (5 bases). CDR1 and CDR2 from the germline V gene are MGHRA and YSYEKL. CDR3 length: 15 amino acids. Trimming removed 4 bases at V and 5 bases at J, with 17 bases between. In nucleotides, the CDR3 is TGCGCCAGCAGCCGGGGGGAGGGATTAGGGTATGGCTACACCTTC. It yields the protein CASSRGEGLGYGYTF.

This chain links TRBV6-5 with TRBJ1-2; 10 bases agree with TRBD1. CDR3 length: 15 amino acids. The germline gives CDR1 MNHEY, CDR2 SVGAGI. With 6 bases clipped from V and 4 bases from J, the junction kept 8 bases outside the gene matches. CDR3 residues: CASSDDRGRSYGYTF. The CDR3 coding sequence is TGTGCCAGCAGCGACGACAGGGGGCGAAGCTATGGCTACACCTTC.

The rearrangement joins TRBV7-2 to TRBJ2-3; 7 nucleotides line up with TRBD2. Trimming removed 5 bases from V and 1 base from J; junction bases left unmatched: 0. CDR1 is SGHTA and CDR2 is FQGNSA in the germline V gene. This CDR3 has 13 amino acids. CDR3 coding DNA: TGTGCCAGCAGCGCGGGAGGCACAGATACGCAGTATTTT. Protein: CASSAGGTDTQYF.

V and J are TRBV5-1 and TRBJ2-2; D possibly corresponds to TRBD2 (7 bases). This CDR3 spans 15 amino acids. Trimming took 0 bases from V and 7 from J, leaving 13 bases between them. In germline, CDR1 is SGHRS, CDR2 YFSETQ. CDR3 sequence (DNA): TGCGCCAGCAGCTTGGAGGCGGGGGCGGTCGGGGAGCTGTTTTTT. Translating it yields CASSLEAGAVGELFF.

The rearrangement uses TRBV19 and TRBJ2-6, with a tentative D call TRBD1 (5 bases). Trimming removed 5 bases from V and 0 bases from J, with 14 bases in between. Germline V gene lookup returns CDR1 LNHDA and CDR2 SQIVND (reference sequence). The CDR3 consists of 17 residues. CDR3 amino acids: CASSAQAKTSGANVLTF. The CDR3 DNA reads TGTGCCAGTAGTGCACAGGCGAAAACCTCTGGGGCCAACGTCCTGACTTTC.

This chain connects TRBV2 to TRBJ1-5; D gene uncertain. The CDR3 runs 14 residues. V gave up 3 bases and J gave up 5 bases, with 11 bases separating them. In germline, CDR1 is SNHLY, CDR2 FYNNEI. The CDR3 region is CASSDPREDQPQHF. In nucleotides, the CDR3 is TGTGCCAGCAGTGACCCCCGGGAAGATCAGCCCCAGCATTTT.

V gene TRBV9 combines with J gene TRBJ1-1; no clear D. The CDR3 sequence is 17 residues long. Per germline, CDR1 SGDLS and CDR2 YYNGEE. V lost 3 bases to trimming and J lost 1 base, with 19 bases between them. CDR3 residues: CASSAGGKGGPNTEAFF. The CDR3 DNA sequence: TGTGCCAGCAGCGCCGGCGGGAAAGGAGGACCGAACACTGAAGCTTTCTTT.

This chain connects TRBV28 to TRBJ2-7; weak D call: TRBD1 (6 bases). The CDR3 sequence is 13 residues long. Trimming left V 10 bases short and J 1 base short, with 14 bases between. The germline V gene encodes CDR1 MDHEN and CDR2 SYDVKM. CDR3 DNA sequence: TGTGCCACCCAGGGGCTCCCGTCCTACGAGCAGTACTTC. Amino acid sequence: CATQGLPSYEQYF.

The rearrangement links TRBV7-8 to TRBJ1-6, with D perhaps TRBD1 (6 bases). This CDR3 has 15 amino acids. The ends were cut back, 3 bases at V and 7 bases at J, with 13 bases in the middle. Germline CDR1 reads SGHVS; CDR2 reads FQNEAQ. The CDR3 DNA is TGTGCCAGCAGCTTTGGACAGACCGAGAATTCACCCCTCCACTTT. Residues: CASSFGQTENSPLHF.

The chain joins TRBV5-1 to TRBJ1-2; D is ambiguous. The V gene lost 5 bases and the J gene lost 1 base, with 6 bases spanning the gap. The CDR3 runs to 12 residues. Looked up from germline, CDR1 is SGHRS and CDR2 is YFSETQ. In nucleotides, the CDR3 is TGCGCCAGCAGGTCGGTTAACTATGGCTACACCTTC. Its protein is CASRSVNYGYTF.

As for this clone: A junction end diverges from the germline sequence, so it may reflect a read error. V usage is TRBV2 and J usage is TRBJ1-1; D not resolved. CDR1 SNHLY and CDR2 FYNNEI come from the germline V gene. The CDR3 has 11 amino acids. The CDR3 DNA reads TGTGCCAGCAGTGACCGGGTGAGAAGGCATTTT. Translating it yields CASSDRVRRHF.

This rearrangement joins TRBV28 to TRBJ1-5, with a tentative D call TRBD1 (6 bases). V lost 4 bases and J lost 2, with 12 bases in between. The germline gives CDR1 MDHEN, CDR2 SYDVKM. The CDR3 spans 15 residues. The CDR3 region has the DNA TGTGCCAGCAGTTCCCCACAGGGAGGCAATCAGCCCCAGCATTTT. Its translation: CASSSPQGGNQPQHF.

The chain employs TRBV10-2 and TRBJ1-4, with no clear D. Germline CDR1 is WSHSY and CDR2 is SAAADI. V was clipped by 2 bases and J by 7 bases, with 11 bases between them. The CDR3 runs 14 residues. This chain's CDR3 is CASSETVNREKLFF. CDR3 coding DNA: TGCGCCAGCAGTGAGACGGTCAATCGTGAAAAACTGTTTTTT.

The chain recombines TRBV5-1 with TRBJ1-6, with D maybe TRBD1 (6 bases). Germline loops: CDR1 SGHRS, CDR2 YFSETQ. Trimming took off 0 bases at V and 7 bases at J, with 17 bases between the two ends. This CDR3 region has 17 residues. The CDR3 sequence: CASSLAGQGQGNSPLHF. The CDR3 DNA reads TGCGCCAGCAGCTTGGCCGGGCAGGGCCAGGGGAATTCACCCCTCCACTTT.

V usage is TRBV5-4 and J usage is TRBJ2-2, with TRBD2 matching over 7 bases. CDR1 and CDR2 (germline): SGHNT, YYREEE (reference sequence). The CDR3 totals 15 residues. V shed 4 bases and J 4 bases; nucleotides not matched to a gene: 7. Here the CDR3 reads CASSGGLPATGELFF. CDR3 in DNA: TGTGCCAGCAGCGGGGGACTACCTGCCACCGGGGAGCTGTTTTTT.

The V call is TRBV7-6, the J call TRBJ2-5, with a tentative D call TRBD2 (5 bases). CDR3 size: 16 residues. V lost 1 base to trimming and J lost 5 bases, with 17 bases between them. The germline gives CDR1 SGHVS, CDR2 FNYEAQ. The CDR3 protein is CASSLGAVLARETQYF. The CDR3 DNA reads TGTGCCAGCAGCTTAGGAGCGGTCCTCGCTCGGGAGACCCAGTACTTC.

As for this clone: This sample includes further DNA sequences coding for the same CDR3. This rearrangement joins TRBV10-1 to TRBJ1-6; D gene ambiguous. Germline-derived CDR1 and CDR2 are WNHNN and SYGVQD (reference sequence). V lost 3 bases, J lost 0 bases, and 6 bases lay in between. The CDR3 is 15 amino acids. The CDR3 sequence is CASSEGSSYNSPLHF. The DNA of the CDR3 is TGCGCCAGCAGTGAAGGGAGCTCCTATAATTCACCCCTCCACTTT.

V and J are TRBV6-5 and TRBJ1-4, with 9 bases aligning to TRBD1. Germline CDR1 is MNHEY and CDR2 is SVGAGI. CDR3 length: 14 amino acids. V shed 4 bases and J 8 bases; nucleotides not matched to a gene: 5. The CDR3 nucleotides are TGTGCCAGCAGTTTAGGACAGGGGCCGGAAAAACTGTTTTTT. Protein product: CASSLGQGPEKLFF.